This record covers a single TCR beta chain. Authors' data handling: From reference gene primer amplification, estimates of nucleated cell counts were derived. Clones were read by immunoSEQ multiplex PCR, and TCRdb kept only the in-frame ones, dropping some. That table gives V, J and clone size, and the DNA gave D and trimming. The sample lists 190,000 or so clones, just under 90% occurring once. Germline CDR1 SGHRS, CDR2 YFSETQ. This CDR3 has 15 residues. The V and J ends lost 6 bases and 3 bases, in that order; junction bases with no gene match: 4. This sample was included in a study of blood T cell repertoires in COVID-19. On the study more broadly: Collection of acute and convalescent COVID-19 samples took place in the United States, Italy and Spain. T cells, B-cell-depleted T cells, or PBMCs provided the cDNA or gDNA that served as material.

The origin of this receptor is a woman under 30 who had recovered from COVID-19. The chain combines TRBV5-1 with TRBJ2-3, with TRBD2 matching 13 bases. The sequenced sample was peripheral blood. CDR3 sequence: CASTTSGGTTDTQYF. CDR3 sequence (DNA): TGCGCCAGCACGACTAGCGGGGGGACGACAGATACGCAGTATTTT.